This TCR beta chain appears in the sequencing data of a study of blood T cell repertoires in COVID-19. Study context: Samples representing acute and convalescent COVID-19 were sourced from the United States, Italy and Spain.

The authors' processing: How many nucleated cells were present was estimated from reference gene primer amplification. Sequencing was performed with immunoSEQ multiplex PCR; in TCRdb, only in-frame clones are kept and a portion is missing. The DNA gave D and trimming, while V, J and clone size come from that table. This table has roughly 77,000 clones, around 80% appearing once. V gave up 4 bases and J gave up 1 base; unmatched junction bases: 3. This CDR3 is 14 amino acids long. In germline, CDR1 is SGHRS, CDR2 YFSETQ. Sequenced: peripheral blood. The source of this sequence is a man aged 60 to 75 with active or convalescent COVID-19. This chain uses TRBV5-1 with TRBJ2-3; 7 positions match TRBD2. This chain's CDR3 is CASSDTSGTDTQYF. DNA for the CDR3: TGCGCCAGCAGCGACACTAGCGGCACAGATACGCAGTATTTT.